The entry below describes one T cell receptor beta chain. It was with a sample-barcoded 5' primer and a J-beta primer mix that a second PCR of about 7 to 12 cycles was run. Each CDR3 protein is one row after TCRdb ran MiXCR on the 5' RACE reads. Among some 1.8 million distinct CDR3 sequences, around 40% were seen once, and the ten largest hold roughly 23%. This sample is part of a study of blood T cells in healthy people across ages. The CDR3 loop spans 13 amino acids. Per germline, CDR1 MGHRA and CDR2 YSYEKL. Trimming took off 0 bases at V and 7 bases at J, with 9 bases between the two ends. Sample: blood. This chain connects TRBV4-1 to TRBJ1-1; D is undetermined. This clonotype was sampled from a human donor in good health. CDR3 DNA sequence: TGCGCCAGCAGCCAAGAACGGGATCTTGAAGCTTTCTTT. This encodes CASSQERDLEAFF.